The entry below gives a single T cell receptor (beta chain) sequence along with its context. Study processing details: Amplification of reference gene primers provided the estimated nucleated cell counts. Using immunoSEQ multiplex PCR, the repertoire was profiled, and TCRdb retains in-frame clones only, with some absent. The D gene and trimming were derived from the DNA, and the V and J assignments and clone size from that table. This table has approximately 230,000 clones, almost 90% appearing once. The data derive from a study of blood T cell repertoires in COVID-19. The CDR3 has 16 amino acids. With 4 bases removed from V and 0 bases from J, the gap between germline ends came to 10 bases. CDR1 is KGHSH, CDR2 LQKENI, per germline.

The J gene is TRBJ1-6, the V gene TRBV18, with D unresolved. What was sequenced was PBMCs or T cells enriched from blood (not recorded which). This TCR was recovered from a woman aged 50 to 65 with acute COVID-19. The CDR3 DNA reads TGTGCCAGCTCACTTTCATCCAGCTCCTATAATTCACCCCTCCACTTT. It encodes CASSLSSSSYNSPLHF.